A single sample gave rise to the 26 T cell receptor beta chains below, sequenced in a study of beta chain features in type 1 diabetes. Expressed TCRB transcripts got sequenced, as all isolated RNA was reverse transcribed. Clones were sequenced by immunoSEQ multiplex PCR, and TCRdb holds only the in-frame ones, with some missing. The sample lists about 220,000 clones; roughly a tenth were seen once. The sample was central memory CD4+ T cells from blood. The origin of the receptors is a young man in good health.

The CDR3 DNA follows: TGTGCCAGCAGCGCCAGGGGACCAACCGAGCAGTTCTTC. Protein: CASSARGPTEQFF. The chain employs TRBV9 and TRBJ2-1, with a tentative D call TRBD1 (6 bases). Germline values: CDR1 SGDLS, CDR2 YYNGEE. Trimming removed 3 bases from V and 10 bases from J, with 14 bases in between. This CDR3 comprises 13 residues.

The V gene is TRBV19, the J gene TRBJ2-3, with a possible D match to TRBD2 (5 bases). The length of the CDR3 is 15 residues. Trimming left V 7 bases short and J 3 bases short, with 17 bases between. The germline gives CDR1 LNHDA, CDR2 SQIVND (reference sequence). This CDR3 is CASTMDSRTTDTQYF. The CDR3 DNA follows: TGTGCCAGTACTATGGACTCTCGAACAACAGATACGCAGTATTTT.

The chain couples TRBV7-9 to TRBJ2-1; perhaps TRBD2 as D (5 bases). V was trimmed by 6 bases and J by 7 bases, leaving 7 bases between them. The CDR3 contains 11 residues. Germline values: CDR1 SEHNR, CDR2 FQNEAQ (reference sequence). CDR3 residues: CASSRGNEQFF. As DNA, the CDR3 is TGTGCCAGCAGTCGGGGAAATGAGCAGTTCTTC.

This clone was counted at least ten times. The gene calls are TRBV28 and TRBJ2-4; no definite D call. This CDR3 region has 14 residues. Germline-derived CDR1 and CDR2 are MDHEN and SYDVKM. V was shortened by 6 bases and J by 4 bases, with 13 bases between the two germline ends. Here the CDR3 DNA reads TGTGCCAGCAGCCGGACGGCGGTGAAAAACATTCAGTACTTC. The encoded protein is CASSRTAVKNIQYF. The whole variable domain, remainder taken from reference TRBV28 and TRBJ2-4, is DVKVTQSSRYLVKRTGEKVFLECVQDMDHENMFWYRQDPGLGLRLIYFSYDVKMKEKGDIPEGYSVSREKKERFSLILESASTNQTSMYLCASSRTAVKNIQYFGAGTRLSVL.

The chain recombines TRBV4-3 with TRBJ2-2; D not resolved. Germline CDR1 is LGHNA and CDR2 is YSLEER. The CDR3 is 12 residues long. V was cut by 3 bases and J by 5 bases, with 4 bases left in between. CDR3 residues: CASSHPTGELFF. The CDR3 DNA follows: TGCGCCAGCAGCCACCCGACCGGGGAGCTGTTTTTT.

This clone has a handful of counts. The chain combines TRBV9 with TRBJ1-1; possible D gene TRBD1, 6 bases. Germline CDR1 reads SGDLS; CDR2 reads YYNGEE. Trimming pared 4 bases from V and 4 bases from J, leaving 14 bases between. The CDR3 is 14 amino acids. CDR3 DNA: TGTGCCAGCAGCCCACTCAGACAGGCCACTGAAGCTTTCTTT. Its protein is CASSPLRQATEAFF.

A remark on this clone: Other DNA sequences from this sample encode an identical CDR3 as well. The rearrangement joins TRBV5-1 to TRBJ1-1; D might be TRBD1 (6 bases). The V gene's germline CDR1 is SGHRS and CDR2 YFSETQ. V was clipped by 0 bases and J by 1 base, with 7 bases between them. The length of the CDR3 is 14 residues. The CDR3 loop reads CASSLAQGNTEAFF. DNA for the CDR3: TGCGCCAGCAGCTTGGCACAGGGGAACACTGAAGCTTTCTTT. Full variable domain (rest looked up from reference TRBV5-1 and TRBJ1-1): KAGVTQTPRYLIKTRGQQVTLSCSPISGHRSVSWYQQTPGQGLQFLFEYFSETQRNKGNFPGRFSGRQFSNSRSEMNVSTLELGDSALYLCASSLAQGNTEAFFGQGTRLTVV.

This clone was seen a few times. In DNA, the CDR3 is TGTGCCAGCAGTGAAGATTTTGGGGGGTACAATGAGCAGTTCTTC. Translated: CASSEDFGGYNEQFF. This chain uses TRBV2 with TRBJ2-1; D might be TRBD2 (6 bases). Trimming took 1 base from V and 4 from J, leaving 11 bases between them. The germline CDR1 and CDR2 sequences are SNHLY and FYNNEI. This CDR3 region has 15 residues.

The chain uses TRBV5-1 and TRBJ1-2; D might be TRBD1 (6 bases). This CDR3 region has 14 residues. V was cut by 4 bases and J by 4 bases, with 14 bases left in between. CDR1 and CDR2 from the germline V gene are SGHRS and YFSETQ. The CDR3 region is CASSPITGTYGYTF. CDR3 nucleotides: TGCGCCAGCAGCCCGATTACAGGGACCTATGGCTACACCTTC. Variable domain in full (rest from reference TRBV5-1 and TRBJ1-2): KAGVTQTPRYLIKTRGQQVTLSCSPISGHRSVSWYQQTPGQGLQFLFEYFSETQRNKGNFPGRFSGRQFSNSRSEMNVSTLELGDSALYLCASSPITGTYGYTFGSGTRLTVV.

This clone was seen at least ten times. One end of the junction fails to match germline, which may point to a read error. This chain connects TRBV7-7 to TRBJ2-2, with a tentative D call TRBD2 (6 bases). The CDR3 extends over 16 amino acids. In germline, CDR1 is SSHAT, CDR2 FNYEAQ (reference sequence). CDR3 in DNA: TGTGCTAGCACCCCACTCGGGGGACGAAACACCGGGGAGCTGTTTTTT. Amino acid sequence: CASTPLGGRNTGELFF. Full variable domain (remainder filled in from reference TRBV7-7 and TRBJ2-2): GAGVSQSPRYKVTKRGQDVTLRCDPISSHATLYWYQQALGQGPEFLTYFNYEAQPDKSGLPSDRFSAERPEGSISTLTIQRTEQRDSAMYRCASTPLGGRNTGELFFGEGSRLTVL.

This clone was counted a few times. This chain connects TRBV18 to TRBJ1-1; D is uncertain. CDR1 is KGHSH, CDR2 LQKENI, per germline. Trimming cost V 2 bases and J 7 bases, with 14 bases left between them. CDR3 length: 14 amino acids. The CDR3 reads CASSPTRTDREAFF. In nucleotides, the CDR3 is TGTGCCAGCTCACCAACGCGAACAGACCGTGAAGCTTTCTTT. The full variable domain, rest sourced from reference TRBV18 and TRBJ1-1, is NAGVMQNPRHLVRRRGQEARLRCSPMKGHSHVYWYRQLPEEGLKFMVYLQKENIIDESGMPKERFSAEFPKEGPSILRIQQVVRGDSAAYFCASSPTRTDREAFFGQGTRLTVV.

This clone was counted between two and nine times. The CDR3 protein is CASSETVVEYEQYF. CDR3 nucleotide sequence: TGTGCCAGCAGCGAGACAGTGGTGGAATACGAGCAGTACTTC. The chain recombines TRBV2 with TRBJ2-7; tentative D call: TRBD1 (5 bases). Germline V gene sequence: CDR1 SNHLY, CDR2 FYNNEI. The CDR3 is 14 residues long. Trimming left V 6 bases short and J 4 bases short, with 16 bases between.

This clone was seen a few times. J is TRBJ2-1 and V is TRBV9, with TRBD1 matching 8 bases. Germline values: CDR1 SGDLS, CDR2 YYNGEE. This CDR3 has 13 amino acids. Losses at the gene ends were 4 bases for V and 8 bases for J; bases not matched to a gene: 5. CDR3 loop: CASSHQGADEQFF. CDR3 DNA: TGTGCCAGCAGCCACCAGGGGGCTGATGAGCAGTTCTTC.

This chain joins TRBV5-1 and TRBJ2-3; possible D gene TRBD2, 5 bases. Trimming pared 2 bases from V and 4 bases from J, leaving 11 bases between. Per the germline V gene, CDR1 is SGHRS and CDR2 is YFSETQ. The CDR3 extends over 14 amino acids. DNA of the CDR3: TGCGCCAGCAGCTTACTAGGCGAAGCAGATACGCAGTATTTT. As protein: CASSLLGEADTQYF.

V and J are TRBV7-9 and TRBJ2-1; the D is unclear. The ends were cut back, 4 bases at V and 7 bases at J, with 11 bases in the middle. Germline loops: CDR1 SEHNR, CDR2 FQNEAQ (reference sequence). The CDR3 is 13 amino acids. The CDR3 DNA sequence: TGTGCCAGCAGCTCGTCTGGAATGAATGAGCAGTTCTTC. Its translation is CASSSSGMNEQFF.

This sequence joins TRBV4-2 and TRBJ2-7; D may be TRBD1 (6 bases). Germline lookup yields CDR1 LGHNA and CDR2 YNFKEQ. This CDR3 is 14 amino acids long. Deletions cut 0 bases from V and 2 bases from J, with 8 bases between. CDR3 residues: CASSQDTGPYEQYF. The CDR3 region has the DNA TGTGCCAGCAGCCAAGACACAGGGCCCTACGAGCAGTACTTC.

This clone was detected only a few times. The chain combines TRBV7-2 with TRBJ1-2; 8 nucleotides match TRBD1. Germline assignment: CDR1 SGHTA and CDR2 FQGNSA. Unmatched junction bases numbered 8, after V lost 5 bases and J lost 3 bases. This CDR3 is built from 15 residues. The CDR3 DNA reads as TGTGCCAGCAGCCAACAGGGGGTTGCGGACTATGGCTACACCTTC. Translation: CASSQQGVADYGYTF.

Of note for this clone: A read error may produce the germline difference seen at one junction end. CDR3 bases: TGTGCCACCAGCAGAGATCTGGGTAACGAGCGGGACTTC. This codes for CATSRDLGNERDF. V and J are TRBV15 and TRBJ2-5; D is possibly TRBD2 (6 bases). CDR1 is LNHNV, CDR2 YYDKDF, per germline (reference sequence). The CDR3 is 13 residues long.

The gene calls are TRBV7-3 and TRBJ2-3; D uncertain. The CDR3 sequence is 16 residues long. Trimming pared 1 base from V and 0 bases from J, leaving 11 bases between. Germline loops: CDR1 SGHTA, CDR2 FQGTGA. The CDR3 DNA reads TGTGCCAGCAGCTTAATTGGCGGAACTAGCACAGATACGCAGTATTTT. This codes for CASSLIGGTSTDTQYF.

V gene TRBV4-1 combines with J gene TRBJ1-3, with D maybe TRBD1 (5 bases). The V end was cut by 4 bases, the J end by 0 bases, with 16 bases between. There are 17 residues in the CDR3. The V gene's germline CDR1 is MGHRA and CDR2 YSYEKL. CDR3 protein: CASSLTFTGLSGNTIYF. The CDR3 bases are TGCGCCAGCAGCCTCACCTTTACAGGACTCTCTGGAAACACCATATATTTT.

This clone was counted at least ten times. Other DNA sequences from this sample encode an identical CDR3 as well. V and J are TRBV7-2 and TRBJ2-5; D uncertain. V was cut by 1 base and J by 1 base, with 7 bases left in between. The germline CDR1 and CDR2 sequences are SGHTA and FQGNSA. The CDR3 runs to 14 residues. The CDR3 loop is CASSLGARQETQYF. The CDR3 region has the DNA TGTGCCAGCAGCTTAGGGGCCCGCCAAGAGACCCAGTACTTC.

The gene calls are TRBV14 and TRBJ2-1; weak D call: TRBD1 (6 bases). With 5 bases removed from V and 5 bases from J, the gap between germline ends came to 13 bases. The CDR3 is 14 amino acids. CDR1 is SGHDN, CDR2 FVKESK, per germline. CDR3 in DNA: TGTGCCAGCAGCACCTGGGACATAAACAATGAGCAGTTCTTC. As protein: CASSTWDINNEQFF.

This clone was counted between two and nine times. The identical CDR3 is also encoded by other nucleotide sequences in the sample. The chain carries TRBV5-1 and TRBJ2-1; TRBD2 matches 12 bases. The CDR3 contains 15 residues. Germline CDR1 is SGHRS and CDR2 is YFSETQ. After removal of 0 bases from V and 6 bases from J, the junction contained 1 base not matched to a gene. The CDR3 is CASSLATSGSNEQFF. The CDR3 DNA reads TGCGCCAGCAGCTTGGCGACTAGCGGGAGCAATGAGCAGTTCTTC.

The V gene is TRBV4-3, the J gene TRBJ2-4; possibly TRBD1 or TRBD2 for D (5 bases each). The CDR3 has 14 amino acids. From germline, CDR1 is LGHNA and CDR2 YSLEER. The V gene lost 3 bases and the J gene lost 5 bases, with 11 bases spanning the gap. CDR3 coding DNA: TGCGCCAGCAGCCAGCACAGGCGGGAAAACATTCAGTACTTC. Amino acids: CASSQHRRENIQYF.

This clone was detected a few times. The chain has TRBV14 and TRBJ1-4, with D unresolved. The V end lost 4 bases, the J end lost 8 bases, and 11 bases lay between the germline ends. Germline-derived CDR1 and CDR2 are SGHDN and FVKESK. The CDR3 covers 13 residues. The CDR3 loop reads CASSPWAGEKLFF. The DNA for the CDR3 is TGTGCCAGCAGCCCCTGGGCGGGCGAAAAACTGTTTTTT. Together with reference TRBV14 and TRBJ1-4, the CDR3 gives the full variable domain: EAGVTQFPSHSVIEKGQTVTLRCDPISGHDNLYWYRRVMGKEIKFLLHFVKESKQDESGMPNNRFLAERTGGTYSTLKVQPAELEDSGVYFCASSPWAGEKLFFGSGTQLSVL.

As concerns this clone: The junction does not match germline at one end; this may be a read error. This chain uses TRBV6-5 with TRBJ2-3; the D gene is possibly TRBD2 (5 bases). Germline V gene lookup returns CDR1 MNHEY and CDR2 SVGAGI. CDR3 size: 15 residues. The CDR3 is CAISNTGIKTDTQYF. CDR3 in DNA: TGTGCCATCAGTAATACCGGGATTAAAACAGATACGCAGTATTTT.